This record covers a single T cell receptor (beta chain). The specificity of this receptor is unknown. Qualities for individual bases were not recorded, and no much larger clone is one base off. The data derive from a study of cytomegalovirus exposure and HLA in healthy donors (dated by TCRdb to about 2017). Background for the entire study: An earlier analysis of about 560 of the donors reported 276 Gb of sequence data and 117 million unique TCR beta sequences obtained from about 200 million T cells. In addition to the first cohort of 650 to 750 subjects, a separate validation cohort of around 110 different subjects was used. In a later genetic analysis, genome-wide SNP genotypes for about 55% of the roughly 670 donors were used, and that subset was treated as a discovery cohort. Every discovery cohort repertoire had been produced on one sequencing platform. The later analysis used no new phenotypic data to find candidate immune exposures, relying instead on TCR beta sequences and their occurrence across donors. Typing coverage varied by locus: about 629-630 donors for A, B, C, DRB1 and DQB1; approximately 500 for DQA1; more than 600 for DPA1; approximately 490 for DPB1. Donor age, sex, ethnicity and CMV serostatus were collected together with the repertoire data. To decide whether each TCR beta V gene segment behaved as functional or pseudogenic, an earlier analysis of fewer than 750 of the donors relied on high-throughput TCR beta sequencing. Using immunosequencing, the study profiled T cell repertoires from roughly 650 subjects and related those repertoires to cytomegalovirus serostatus. Both class I and class II loci were covered by HLA typing, at four-digit resolution. To study patterns of TCR occurrence, a later analysis re-analyzed previously published TCR beta repertoires from 500 to 850 donors and added high-resolution HLA genotyping. To predict cytomegalovirus infection status, the study brought together high-throughput TCR immunosequencing, statistical association of individual TCRs with disease status, and machine learning. Of the roughly 400 genotyped donors, 70% to 90% were placed in the genetic ancestry cluster associated with self-reported Caucasian donors. The study aimed to test whether cataloging public T cell receptors could reveal signatures of past pathogen exposure. A few DR-DQ haplotypes were treated as single units for association and clustering because of strong linkage in the cohort. Roughly 310 gigabases of sequencing data and approximately 80 million unique TCR sequences were included in an early release covering roughly 600 HLA-typed donors. On average, approximately 250,000 unique TCR beta nucleotide sequences were sequenced per donor among 398 genotyped donors of the cohort, with 15% to 20% of those sequences being non-productive.

Libraries came from the immunoSEQ multiplex PCR assay. For the multiplex PCR, a mixture combining 60 forward primers for TCR Vbeta segments and 13 reverse primers for TCR Jbeta segments was used. The CDR3 region of rearranged TCR beta genes was amplified from genomic DNA by a multiplex PCR assay. Amplified TCR beta libraries were sequenced as 87-base-pair reads on the Illumina HiSeq System. The study's own analysis went as follows. A later analysis tallied some 79 million unique TCR beta chains across the 700 or so repertoires, and around 9.9 million of those chains were shared by two or more donors. Raw reads were error-corrected and collapsed into unique sequences by a nearest-neighbor algorithm in which closely related sequences were merged to remove PCR and sequencing errors. Alignment of CDR3 sequences to IMGT reference sequences was used to assign V, D and J gene segments. For a sequence to be retained, at least a six-nucleotide match to both a V gene segment and a J gene segment was required. Rearrangements were called productive when the CDR3 lacked stop codons and stayed in frame with V and J; all others were non-productive. CDR3 was defined by IMGT convention, running from the second conserved V-encoded cysteine to the conserved J-encoded phenylalanine. The earlier analysis of 587 of the donors excluded sequences that lacked an unambiguous match to a single V gene segment. In an earlier analysis of approximately 500 of the donors, a V segment was called functional when productive rearrangements were above 56.7%, and segregating when the standard deviation between donors exceeded 5%. A statistical classification framework was developed to diagnose cytomegalovirus status using the catalog of TCR beta chain sequences. In a later analysis, V and J genes were assigned by comparing TCR nucleotide sequences against IMGT/GENE-DB human TR gene sequences. In a later analysis, CDR3 sequences and most-parsimonious VDJ recombination scenarios were assigned using the TCRdist pipeline. In a later analysis, each TCR beta chain was defined by its CDR3 amino acid sequence together with its V-gene family, and reads lacking a unique V-gene family were excluded. A later analysis removed 500 to 650 highly shared, low-generation-probability nucleotide sequences to deal with suspected cross-contamination and a sequencing artifact. For each public chain, a later analysis derived a clonal expansion index from normalized ranks of inferred template counts within each repertoire. A later analysis computed generation probabilities with a VDJ recombination model fitted to out-of-frame rearrangements, and checked the results against IGoR. A later analysis scored TCR-TCR, TCR-HLA and TCR-CMV co-occurrence with hypergeometric tests, applying a repertoire-size bias correction to TCR pairs. False discovery rates were estimated in a later analysis by permuting HLA or CMV assignments 20 times. A later analysis grouped co-occurring TCRs with DBSCAN, adding TCRdist sequence similarity when clustering within HLA-allele-positive subsets. Co-occurrence clustering excluded repertoires with fewer than 30,000 or more than 120,000 public chains, plus five with anomalous nucleotide sharing. In TCRdb, the immuneACCESS table is reduced to in-frame sequences with V and J assigned. These tables do not hold every clone; where another copy was compared, an unresolved V gene accounts for under half, and the others remain unexplained. V, J and clone size were drawn from that table, and D and trimming were deduced from the DNA. The sample includes roughly 100,000 clones, with approximately 77% observed a single time. The ten largest account for 9.6% of the sample.

The cohort consisted of hundreds of healthy bone marrow donors. All cohort members were sampled while nominally healthy, although unrecorded immune exposures were likely present. The donor tested CMV seropositive, placing the donor among the roughly 300 seropositive members of the cohort. A peripheral blood sample was provided by each donor, and peripheral blood mononuclear cells were used for TCR beta sequencing. Genomic DNA extraction from the blood cell samples was performed with the Qiagen DNeasy Blood Extraction Kit. Trimming takes 10 bases off V and 4 bases off J; junction bases not matched to a gene: 6. The CDR3 spans 13 residues, from the cysteine through the phenylalanine. Just the 39-base CDR3 DNA is kept, in frame starting at base 1. CDR1 and CDR2, looked up from the germline V gene, are LGHNT and FRNRAP. Broad study findings and their caveats: For the cohort, immune exposure information was limited to CMV serostatus. A further reported finding was that TCR beta sequences accurately predicted the HLA-A and HLA-B alleles for most subjects in the first cohort. Presence/absence analyses assumed roughly uniform sequencing depth across donors, an assumption that may not hold. A later analysis reported that several top co-occurrence clusters appeared linked to parvovirus B19, influenza, CMV and Epstein-Barr virus. In a later analysis, TCR association rates were found to vary across HLA loci, with the most associated TCRs seen for DRB1 alleles and the fewest for HLA-C alleles. Linkage disequilibrium might explain the correlated functional status among segregating V segments, but an unknown experimental factor could not be ruled out. A few of the identified cytomegalovirus-associated TCR beta chains were confirmed in vitro to be specific for cytomegalovirus antigens. A cluster of highly shared sequence variants was judged likely to represent a technical artifact of the sequencing pipeline. In an earlier analysis of over 550 of the donors, most TCR beta V segments were observed in productive rearrangements about 87% or about 30% of the time, broadly matching IMGT annotations. In a later genetic analysis, fewer N-insertions in productive TCRs were reported among donors in an Asian-associated ancestry cluster than the 666-donor mean. Cytomegalovirus status was reported to be diagnosed by the classifier with high specificity and sensitivity in both the original and validation cohorts. Because HLA typing was missing for some donors at each locus, association tests included only the typed subset. In a later analysis, around 17,000 TCR beta sequences were associated with specific HLA alleles at a false discovery rate of 0.05. This cohort had only TCR beta chains sequenced, and the lack of alpha or paired-chain data limited which features could be detected. Some IMGT-functional V segments, including TRBV6-2 and TRBV6-3, could not be told apart with the 87-base-pair reads, so those segments were excluded. A later analysis found that HLA-associated TCR beta chains were more clonally expanded and had lower generation probabilities than equally common non-associated chains. Across donors, most TCR sequences were observed very rarely, whereas some public TCRs were present in many individuals. The authors suggested that the approach could potentially be generalized to other disease states and immunological phenotypes. Because counts were too low, seventeen rarely observed V segments, including chromosome 9 orphons, were excluded from the earlier analysis of under 650 of the donors. The study listed 150 to 200 TCR beta chains as associated with cytomegalovirus. Most CMV-associated TCR beta chains appeared to be HLA-restricted in a later analysis, and the HLA associations seemed to be driven largely by CMV exposure. An association between a missense DCLRE1C variant and V-gene and J-gene trimming of TCR beta chains was found in a later genetic analysis and replicated in an independent cohort. Assigning TCR associations to individual alleles was difficult when HLA alleles, especially DR and DQ, strongly co-occurred.

The sequenced sample was PBMCs. The receptor was derived from a male donor in good health and CMV-seropositive. Here the chain combines TRBV12-5 and TRBJ2-1; 8 bases in between match TRBD1. The CDR3 region: CANRTGFYNEQFF. The DNA sequence is given as TGTGCTAACCGGACAGGGTTTTACAATGAGCAGTTCTTC.